This T cell receptor beta chain emerged from a study of blood T cell repertoires in COVID-19. V was pared by 0 bases and J by 4 bases, with 14 bases between. The CDR3 contains 16 residues. The germline V gene encodes CDR1 SGHRS and CDR2 YFSETQ. Assay: immunoSEQ multiplex PCR; the TCRdb copy retains only in-frame clones and omits some. The sample lists about 130,000 clones; 65% to 90% were seen once. Symptom resolution, clearance, or two negative PCRs marked donors in Cohort 3 as recovered. The V call is TRBV5-1, the J call TRBJ1-3, with D possibly matching TRBD1 (5 bases). The source is a woman in her forties or fifties who had recovered from COVID-19. Input material: PBMCs or T cells enriched from blood (not recorded which). The CDR3 spells CASSLGGLTMGNTIYF. The CDR3 nucleotides read TGCGCCAGCAGCTTGGGGGGACTGACTATGGGAAACACCATATATTTT.